This section outlines one T cell receptor beta chain sequence together with its context. The clone's antigen remains unknown. Base qualities are missing; no much larger clone stands one base away. V is trimmed back by 2 bases and J by 15 bases, and the junction contains 9 bases that no gene match accounts for. Including cysteine and phenylalanine, the CDR3 has 13 amino acids. Solely the CDR3 DNA is kept, with 39 bases framed from the first base. CDR1 and CDR2, per the germline V gene, are SGHTA and FQGNSA. The collaborating institutions used their own protocols to collect whole blood in K2EDTA tubes. For TCRbeta analysis, collaborator samples were shipped as frozen whole blood, as isolated PBMCs, or as DNA extracted from either sample type. The data originate from a study of blood T cell repertoires in COVID-19 (dated by TCRdb to 2020 to 2021). Regarding the complete study: Samples covering the acute and convalescent phases of COVID-19 were provided by collaborators in the United States, Italy and Spain. The material from the prospective study consisted of cDNA or gDNA derived from T cells, B-cell-depleted T cells, or PBMCs. Deeply sampled blood TCRbeta repertoires from subjects exposed to, actively infected with, or recovered from COVID-19 were included in the dataset. The repertoires were made available in a free public database intended to serve as a resource for research on the immune response to SARS-CoV-2. Samples came from the ongoing ImmuneRACE study (first 160 participants) plus 1,254 subjects from 6 global collaborators. The sample metadata nearly always contained a de-identified subject ID, COVID-19 status, age in years and sex. Where available, HLA class I and class II types were taken from metadata supplied by the sample provider and were not determined by assay-based typing.

The immunoSEQ Assay, a bias-controlled multiplex PCR, was used to amplify TCRbeta CDR3 regions from genomic DNA. The study's processing was this. Nucleated cell counts per sample were estimated from amplification of reference gene primers within the assay. To quantify the absolute abundance of each unique TCRbeta CDR3 rearrangement, sequence reads were collapsed and filtered. Productive Simpson clonality was computed per sample as the square root of Simpson's diversity index over productive rearrangements. TCRdb mirrors the immuneACCESS table, restricted to in-frame sequences. Some clones are absent from its copies; in checked studies, under half trace to an unresolved V gene, and the reason for the others is unknown. V and J calls and clone size are given by that table; D and trimming were obtained from the DNA. The sample has approximately 5,000 clones on record, 82% of them singletons. The top ten constitute roughly an eighth of the sample.

On the study overall, not on this receptor specifically: Clinical and demographic metadata were provided uncurated, with the amount varying by source and participant.

The V and J segments used are TRBV7-2 and TRBJ2-1, with 8 bases aligning to TRBD2. Sequencing was done on a sample of peripheral blood. The sequence was obtained from a man between 65 and 80 years old with active COVID-19. This receptor has the CDR3 CASSLSRRGAAFF. The sequenced DNA is TGTGCCAGCAGCTTAAGTCGGCGGGGGGCTGCGTTCTTC.